The next 5 T cell receptor beta chains were all read from a single sample in a study of tumor-infiltrating lymphocytes in localized non-small cell lung cancer. Some clones are missing from TCRdb's copy, which holds only in-frame ones; the method was immunoSEQ multiplex PCR. Of under 10,000 clones listed, about 78% are singletons. The sample consisted of lung tumor tissue. These receptors were collected from a human donor with non-small cell lung cancer.

This rearrangement joins TRBV6-5 to TRBJ1-1; D gene uncertain. The CDR3 contains 16 residues. Germline CDR1 MNHEY, CDR2 SVGAGI. The germline V and J ends were trimmed by 4 bases and 4 bases, with 19 bases remaining between them. CDR3 in amino acids: CASSFPGGSKGTEAFF. In nucleotides, the CDR3 is TGTGCCAGCAGTTTCCCGGGTGGGAGTAAAGGCACTGAAGCTTTCTTT.

Of note for this clone: Mismatch with germline at one junction end may stem from a read error. The rearrangement uses TRBV2 and TRBJ2-1; D possibly corresponds to TRBD2 (6 bases). This CDR3 is built from 13 residues. Germline V gives CDR1 SNHLY, CDR2 FYNNEI. CDR3 sequence (DNA): TGTGCCAGCAGTGTGACTAGTGGCAATGAGCAATTCTTC. Translating gives CASSVTSGNEQFF.

J is TRBJ1-5 and V is TRBV5-6; 8 bases map to TRBD1. The CDR3 length is 16 residues. The V segment lost 2 bases and the J segment 3 bases; nucleotides outside the gene matches: 7. Germline loops: CDR1 SGHDT, CDR2 YYEEEE. The CDR3 loop is CASSFSGTGHNQPQHF. CDR3 coding DNA: TGTGCCAGCAGCTTCTCCGGGACAGGACACAATCAGCCCCAGCATTTT.

The rearrangement links TRBV27 to TRBJ1-1, with D possibly being TRBD1 (5 bases). This CDR3 spans 14 amino acids. V was clipped by 5 bases and J by 6 bases, with 16 bases between them. CDR1 and CDR2 from the germline V gene are MNHEY and SMNVEV (reference sequence). CDR3: CASSPMMGRAEAFF. In DNA form, the CDR3 reads TGTGCCAGCAGTCCAATGATGGGGCGGGCTGAAGCTTTCTTT.

This chain uses TRBV5-1 with TRBJ2-7, with 8 bases aligning to TRBD1. Germline assignment: CDR1 SGHRS and CDR2 YFSETQ. Germline trimming cut 3 bases from V and 4 bases from J; bases unmatched to any gene: 15. The CDR3 spans 17 residues. CDR3 residues: CASSSDRVTVPNYEQYF. The CDR3 bases are TGCGCCAGCAGCTCGGACAGGGTAACCGTTCCAAATTACGAGCAGTACTTC.